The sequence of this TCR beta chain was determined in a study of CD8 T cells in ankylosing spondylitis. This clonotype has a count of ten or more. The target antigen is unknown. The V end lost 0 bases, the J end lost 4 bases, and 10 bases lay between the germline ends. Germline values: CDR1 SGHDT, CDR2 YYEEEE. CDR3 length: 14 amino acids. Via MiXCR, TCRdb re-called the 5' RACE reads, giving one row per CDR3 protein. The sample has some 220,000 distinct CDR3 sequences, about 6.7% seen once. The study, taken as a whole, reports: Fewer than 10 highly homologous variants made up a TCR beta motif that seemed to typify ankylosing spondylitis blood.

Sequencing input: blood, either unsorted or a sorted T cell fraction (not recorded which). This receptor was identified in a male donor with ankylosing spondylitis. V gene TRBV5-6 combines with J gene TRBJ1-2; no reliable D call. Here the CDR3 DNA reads TGTGCCAGCAGCTTGGGAAGAGGAGCCTATGGCTACACCTTC. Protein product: CASSLGRGAYGYTF.